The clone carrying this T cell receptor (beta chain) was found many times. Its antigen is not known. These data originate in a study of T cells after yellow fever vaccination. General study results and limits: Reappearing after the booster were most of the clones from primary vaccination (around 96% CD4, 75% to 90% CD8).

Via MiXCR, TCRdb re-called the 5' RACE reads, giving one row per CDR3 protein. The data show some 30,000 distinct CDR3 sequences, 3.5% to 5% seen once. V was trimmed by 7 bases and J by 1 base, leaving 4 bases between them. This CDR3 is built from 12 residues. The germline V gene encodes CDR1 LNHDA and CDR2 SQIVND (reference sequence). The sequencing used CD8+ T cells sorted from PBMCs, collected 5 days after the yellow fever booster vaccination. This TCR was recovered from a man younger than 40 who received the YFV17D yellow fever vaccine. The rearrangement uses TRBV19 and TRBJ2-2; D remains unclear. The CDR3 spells CASMQNTGELFF. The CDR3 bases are TGTGCCAGTATGCAGAACACCGGGGAGCTGTTTTTT.